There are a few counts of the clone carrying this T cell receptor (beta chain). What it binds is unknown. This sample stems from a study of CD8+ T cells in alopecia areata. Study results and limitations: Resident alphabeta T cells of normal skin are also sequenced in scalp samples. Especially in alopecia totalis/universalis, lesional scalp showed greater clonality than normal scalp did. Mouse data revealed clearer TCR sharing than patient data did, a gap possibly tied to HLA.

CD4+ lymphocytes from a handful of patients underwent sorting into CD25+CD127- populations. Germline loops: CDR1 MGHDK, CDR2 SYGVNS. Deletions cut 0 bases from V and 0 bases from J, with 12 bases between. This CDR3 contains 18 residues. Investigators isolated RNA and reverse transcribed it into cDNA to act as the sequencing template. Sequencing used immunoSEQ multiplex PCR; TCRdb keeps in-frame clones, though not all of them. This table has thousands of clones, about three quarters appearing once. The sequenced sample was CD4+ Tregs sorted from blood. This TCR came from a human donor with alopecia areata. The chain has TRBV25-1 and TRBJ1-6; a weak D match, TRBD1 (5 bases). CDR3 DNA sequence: TGTGCCAGCAGTGAATATCATCCGGGGGTCTCCTATAATTCACCCCTCCACTTT. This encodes CASSEYHPGVSYNSPLHF.